This note documents a single T cell receptor beta chain sequence. Antigen unknown. The data stem from a study of Ad26.COV2.S vaccination and SARS-CoV-2 variants. Study background: Donor was in the COV1001 Ad26.COV2.S trial arm.

TCRdb's table, derived via immunoSEQ multiplex PCR, lists solely in-frame clones and lacks some. This table holds about 350,000 clones, approximately 90% found once. General study points: Comparability of non-spike TCR breadth was observed across vaccine and placebo recipients.

V lost 7 bases and J lost 0, with 8 bases in between. The germline V gene encodes CDR1 SGDLS and CDR2 YYNGEE. This CDR3 has 13 residues. Documented treatment: around 19 received Ad26.COV2.S at low or high dose, single or two shots; about 5 received placebo; per-sample allocation not given. Samples analyzed were those drawn on day 63 after the first vaccine or placebo injection. The receptor was isolated from a person between 18 and 65 years old who received the Ad26.COV2.S COVID-19 vaccine or a placebo. The material sequenced was peripheral blood, taken in a trial of Ad26.COV2.S vaccine versus placebo. This chain joins TRBV9 and TRBJ1-3; D remains unclear. CDR3 protein: CASQSDSGNTIYF. CDR3 bases: TGTGCCAGCCAGAGCGACTCTGGAAACACCATATATTTT.